One T cell receptor (beta chain) is described in this entry. This receptor's antigen is unknown. Base qualities are not provided; no much larger clone lies one nucleotide away. This sample stems from a study of tumor and adjacent non-tumor tissue in lung cancer (dated by TCRdb to the late 2010s). At the level of the whole study: By cancer type, the cohort comprised 11 to 12 adenocarcinoma patients, a couple of squamous cell carcinoma patients and 1 small cell lung cancer patient. The roughly 15 enrolled patients, of whom approximately ten were men and 5 were women, were aged about 31 to 85 years and were diagnosed with TNM stage I to III disease. Sequencing generated a total of 120 million or so productive TCRbeta reads, averaging around 4.3 million reads per sample. Bulk TCRbeta repertoires were compared between lung tumor tissue and matched distant non-tumor lung tissue obtained from 15 lung cancer patients. TCRbeta CDR3 sequencing was performed on more than 25 paired specimens, with one tumor sample and one normal lung sample collected per patient.

Bulk unsorted tissue served as the source for RNA extraction, and RNA quality was assessed using a NanoDrop ND-1000 and an Agilent 2100. The normal lung samples consisted of distant non-tumor tissue collected more than 3 cm from the tumor edge. All donors had newly diagnosed lung cancer, had not received prior chemotherapy, and were admitted for thoracic surgery in China between August and November 2014. Anyone who had undergone radiotherapy or chemotherapy before, or who had another cancer at the same time, was left out of the study. Pieces of surgical tissue measuring about 1-2 cm3 were kept in RNAlater solution and held at -80 degrees C until needed. Overall results and qualifications from the work: Because peripheral blood was not sequenced, blood TCRbeta repertoires in the lung cancer patients of the study were not examined. Neither the sequencing platform nor unique molecular identifiers are mentioned in the methods. With only approximately 15 patients in the cohort, the authors noted that larger samples and more detailed clinical data are needed. TCR diversity was significantly higher in younger patients, and higher tumor TCR diversity was associated with shorter overall and disease-free survival. Tumor tissue showed significantly higher TCR diversity (inverse Simpson) than normal lung tissue, at 431.37 vs 166.20 (P = 0.0075, Mann-Whitney U test). The top 100 clones accounted for a significantly larger cumulative portion of the repertoire in normal lung than in tumor tissue.

Inclusive of the bounding cysteine and phenylalanine, the CDR3 is 14 residues long. CDR3 DNA only is kept here, 42 bases in frame from base 1. V loses 1 base, J loses 0 bases, and the germline ends lie 7 bases apart. CDR1 and CDR2 were assigned from the germline V gene as SGHRS and YFSETQ. The receptor library was made with multiplex PCR. The data were produced on an Illumina HiSeq 2500. TCRbeta libraries were constructed through three rounds of nested PCR with primers (Table S4) according to protocols modified from ARM-PCR. Before sequencing, PCR products of 200-500 bp were excised from the gel and purified with the QIAquick gel extraction kit. Concerning the study's data processing: Reads were cleaned with Trimmomatic, merged with FLASH into complete CDR3 sequences, and assigned to V(D)J germline segments with MiTCR. VDJtools was used to compute clonal diversity as the inverse Simpson's index. In-frame sequences lacking a premature stop codon were counted as productive reads. TCRdb cleaned the public reads at Q25 with fastp, built clones with MiXCR and kept in-frame beta chains. Entries are consolidated by CDR3 protein sequence, retaining the most common genes and DNA. In this record, the V and J calls reflect TCRdb's handling and not the investigators' own analysis. For this sample there are 80,000 or so distinct CDR3 sequences; approximately 78% appear just once. Of the sample, approximately 55% is held by the ten largest clones.

The sequence joins TRBV5-1 to TRBJ1-1; the D gene cannot be resolved reliably. The sequence came from a man aged 55-75 years with non-small cell lung cancer. The specimen sequenced was distant non-tumor lung tissue. This receptor carries the CDR3 CASSLLGMNTEAFF. The nucleotides are TGCGCCAGCAGCTTGTTAGGCATGAACACTGAAGCTTTCTTT.